This T cell receptor (beta chain) emerged from a study of cytomegalovirus exposure and HLA in healthy donors. The CDR3 is 13 amino acids. The germline V gene encodes CDR1 MNHEY and CDR2 SMNVEV (reference sequence). Trimming pared 4 bases from V and 4 bases from J, leaving 11 bases between. The PCR used 60 Vbeta and 13 Jbeta primers. The protocol was immunoSEQ multiplex PCR, while the TCRdb copy is restricted to in-frame clones and leaves out a portion. In the table there are some 120,000 clones, around 74% of which are singletons. The sequenced sample was PBMCs. The source is a woman between 18 and 30 years old in good health and CMV-seronegative. The chain joins TRBV27 to TRBJ2-7; maybe TRBD1 (5 bases). In DNA form, the CDR3 reads TGTGCCAGCAGTTCTAAAGGGGAATACGAGCAGTACTTC. Protein product: CASSSKGEYEQYF.